These 25 T cell receptor beta chains share one sample of origin, sequenced in a study of T cell responses to AZD1222 COVID-19 vaccine. Using immunoSEQ multiplex PCR, the repertoire was profiled, and TCRdb retains in-frame clones only, with some absent. The sample lists about 120,000 clones; approximately 86% were seen once. The starting material was peripheral blood, obtained on day 0 of AZD1222 vaccination. The receptors were sampled from an adult in good health.

This chain joins TRBV7-9 and TRBJ2-7, with D possibly being TRBD1 (6 bases). CDR3 length: 15 amino acids. Trimming shortened V by 7 bases and J by 0 bases, and 16 bases separated the two germline ends. Germline V gives CDR1 SEHNR, CDR2 FQNEAQ (reference sequence). This chain's CDR3 is CASTVTGPSSYEQYF. CDR3 DNA sequence: TGTGCCAGCACCGTCACAGGGCCTAGCTCCTACGAGCAGTACTTC.

V gene TRBV18 combines with J gene TRBJ1-2; no firm D call. The CDR3 sequence is 14 residues long. V lost 2 bases, J lost 7 bases, and 14 bases lay in between. The germline V gene has CDR1 KGHSH and CDR2 LQKENI. CDR3 sequence: CASSPMREGGGYTF. The CDR3 region has the DNA TGTGCCAGCTCACCAATGAGGGAGGGAGGTGGCTACACCTTC. The full variable domain, completed using reference TRBV18 and TRBJ1-2, is NAGVMQNPRHLVRRRGQEARLRCSPMKGHSHVYWYRQLPEEGLKFMVYLQKENIIDESGMPKERFSAEFPKEGPSILRIQQVVRGDSAAYFCASSPMREGGGYTFGSGTRLTVV.

CDR3 sequence reads: CATSPYPKNTEAFF. In DNA form, the CDR3 reads TGTGCCACCAGCCCCTACCCAAAAAACACTGAAGCTTTCTTT. This sequence joins TRBV15 and TRBJ1-1; D gene uncertain. V shed 5 bases and J shed 2 bases, with 12 bases lying between them. Per germline, CDR1 LNHNV and CDR2 YYDKDF (reference sequence). This CDR3 comprises 14 residues.

The chain employs TRBV5-4 and TRBJ2-5; 8 bases are a match to TRBD2. CDR3 length: 15 amino acids. Germline-derived CDR1 and CDR2 are SGHNT and YYREEE (reference sequence). Losses at the gene ends were 4 bases for V and 5 bases for J; bases not matched to a gene: 10. The CDR3 DNA reads TGTGCCAGCAGCGTCAAGCGGGAGTGGAAGGAGACCCAGTACTTC. As protein: CASSVKREWKETQYF.

This chain links TRBV28 with TRBJ2-7, with TRBD1 matching over 8 bases. This CDR3 has 14 amino acids. V lost 6 bases, J lost 0 bases, and 4 bases stayed unmatched. In germline, CDR1 is MDHEN, CDR2 SYDVKM. The CDR3 nucleotides are TGTGCCAGCAGACGACAGGGGAGCTCCTACGAGCAGTACTTC. This translates into CASRRQGSSYEQYF.

CDR3 amino acids: CASSLGSGTYNEQFF. Here the CDR3 DNA reads TGCGCCAGCAGCTTGGGTAGCGGGACCTACAATGAGCAGTTCTTC. The chain employs TRBV5-1 and TRBJ2-1; TRBD2 matches 8 bases. This CDR3 comprises 15 residues. V shed 0 bases, J shed 2 bases, and the junction held 1 base outside the gene matches. Germline V CDR1 and CDR2: SGHRS, YFSETQ.

The chain couples TRBV7-2 to TRBJ1-3, with a tentative D call TRBD1 (5 bases). V lost 5 bases to trimming and J lost 4 bases, with 15 bases between them. This CDR3 is 15 amino acids long. From germline, CDR1 is SGHTA and CDR2 FQGNSA. The chain's CDR3 is CASSRDPSIGNTIYF. DNA for the CDR3: TGTGCCAGCAGCCGGGACCCATCCATAGGAAACACCATATATTTT. Variable domain in full (rest from reference TRBV7-2 and TRBJ1-3): GAGVSQSPSNKVTEKGKDVELRCDPISGHTALYWYRQSLGQGLEFLIYFQGNSAPDKSGLPSDRFSAERTGGSVSTLTIQRTQQEDSAVYLCASSRDPSIGNTIYFGEGSWLTVV.

The sample holds one count of this clone. The chain employs TRBV27 and TRBJ1-2; D may be TRBD1 (5 bases). Trimming shortened V by 0 bases and J by 4 bases, and 12 bases separated the two germline ends. Germline lookup yields CDR1 MNHEY and CDR2 SMNVEV (reference sequence). The length of the CDR3 is 15 residues. DNA for the CDR3: TGTGCCAGCAGTTTATCTGGCGGGGCTGTCTATGGCTACACCTTC. As protein: CASSLSGGAVYGYTF.

This CDR3 is CASSPDGGVLETQYF. The CDR3 bases are TGCGCCAGCAGCCCGGACGGGGGAGTCCTGGAGACCCAGTACTTC. This chain joins TRBV5-1 and TRBJ2-5; tentatively, D is TRBD2 (6 bases). This CDR3 is 15 amino acids long. Germline CDR1 is SGHRS and CDR2 is YFSETQ. The ends were cut back, 4 bases at V and 5 bases at J, with 18 bases in the middle.

This clone came up once. The V and J genes are TRBV19 and TRBJ1-5; 7 bases agree with TRBD1. V lost 4 bases and J lost 2; bases outside the gene matches: 2. There are 14 residues in the CDR3. Germline lookup yields CDR1 LNHDA and CDR2 SQIVND (reference sequence). The CDR3 bases are TGTGCCAGTAGTACAACAGGGGGCAATCAGCCCCAGCATTTT. Amino acid sequence: CASSTTGGNQPQHF.

The chain combines TRBV6-5 with TRBJ1-1; TRBD1 might be the D (5 bases). There are 15 residues in the CDR3. Trimming pared 7 bases from V and 0 bases from J, leaving 15 bases between. Germline V gene lookup returns CDR1 MNHEY and CDR2 SVGAGI. The CDR3 DNA sequence: TGTGCCAGCAATCGGCAGGGTCCCATGAACACTGAAGCTTTCTTT. The encoded protein is CASNRQGPMNTEAFF.

V gene TRBV10-3 combines with J gene TRBJ1-5; 7 bases agree with TRBD1. Germline-derived CDR1 and CDR2 are ENHRY and SYGVKD. The CDR3 has 14 residues. V lost 4 bases and J lost 4; bases outside the gene matches: 4. The CDR3 DNA reads as TGTGCCATCAGTGGCGACAGGGCAAATCAGCCCCAGCATTTT. Translated: CAISGDRANQPQHF.

V gene TRBV28 combines with J gene TRBJ1-5; D is perhaps TRBD1 (6 bases). The CDR3 has 11 residues. Per germline, CDR1 MDHEN and CDR2 SYDVKM. Trimming removed 6 bases from V and 11 bases from J, with 11 bases in between. CDR3 DNA: TGTGCCAGCAGGGACAGTTTGGCCCAGCATTTT. As protein: CASRDSLAQHF.

The table lists this clone with a count of one. The chain employs TRBV28 and TRBJ2-5; D is perhaps TRBD1 or TRBD2 (5 bases each). The CDR3 has 19 amino acids. Trimming stripped 3 bases from V and 4 bases from J, with 27 bases between. From germline, CDR1 is MDHEN and CDR2 SYDVKM. Here the CDR3 reads CASSFFLLRQCRAGETQYF. In DNA form, the CDR3 reads TGTGCCAGCAGTTTTTTTTTGCTCCGACAATGCAGGGCGGGAGAGACCCAGTACTTC.

This clone has a single count. V gene TRBV27 combines with J gene TRBJ2-1, with D perhaps matching TRBD1 (6 bases). The germline V gene has CDR1 MNHEY and CDR2 SMNVEV (reference sequence). V was cut by 7 bases and J by 5 bases, with 12 bases left in between. The CDR3 totals 13 residues. The CDR3 region is CASKGESDNEQFF. DNA for the CDR3: TGTGCCAGCAAGGGGGAGAGCGACAATGAGCAGTTCTTC.

V usage is TRBV2 and J usage is TRBJ1-5; 7 nucleotides match TRBD1. CDR3 length equals 14 residues. With V trimmed by 6 bases and J by 7 bases, 9 bases remained unmatched. Per the germline V gene, CDR1 is SNHLY and CDR2 is FYNNEI. In DNA form, the CDR3 reads TGTGCCAGCAGCCAGGGGGGAAGGGGGCAGCCCCAGCATTTT. This translates into CASSQGGRGQPQHF.

V is TRBV30 and J is TRBJ1-1, with 11 bases identical to TRBD1. This CDR3 contains 13 residues. Germline CDR1 is GTSNPN and CDR2 is SVGIG (reference sequence). The trim removed 5 bases at V and 4 bases at J, leaving 3 bases unmatched. The CDR3 spells CAWGQGAGTEAFF. As DNA, the CDR3 is TGTGCCTGGGGACAGGGGGCAGGCACTGAAGCTTTCTTT.

This clone was seen only a few times. The chain links TRBV5-1 to TRBJ1-1, with D perhaps TRBD1 (5 bases). The CDR3 is 14 residues long. Between the trimmed V and J ends, which lost 3 bases and 6 bases, there was a span of 15 bases. Germline values: CDR1 SGHRS, CDR2 YFSETQ. CDR3 protein: CASSSTAGGAEAFF. The CDR3 DNA sequence: TGCGCCAGCAGCTCGACGGCGGGGGGAGCTGAAGCTTTCTTT.

The J gene is TRBJ1-1, the V gene TRBV20-1; D remains unclear. The V gene's germline CDR1 is DFQATT and CDR2 SNEGSKA (reference sequence). The CDR3 contains 8 residues. Between the trimmed V and J ends, which lost 8 bases and 5 bases, there was a span of 3 bases. The DNA of the CDR3 is TGCAGTACTACTGAAGCTTTCTTT. It codes for CSTTEAFF.

CDR3 protein: CASSVAGGSVTEAFF. The CDR3 bases are TGTGCCAGCAGTGTAGCAGGGGGCAGCGTAACTGAAGCTTTCTTT. V gene TRBV6-1 combines with J gene TRBJ1-1; 8 bases are shared with TRBD1. V lost 4 bases to trimming and J lost 5 bases; unmatched junction nucleotides: 9. CDR3 length: 15 residues. Per the germline V gene, CDR1 is MNHNS and CDR2 is SASEGT.

The rearrangement uses TRBV4-2 and TRBJ1-2; a weak D match, TRBD1 (6 bases). Germline CDR1 reads LGHNA; CDR2 reads YNFKEQ. V was shortened by 0 bases and J by 2 bases, with 10 bases between the two germline ends. This CDR3 comprises 15 residues. CDR3 amino acids: CASSQDPTGNYGYTF. For the CDR3, the DNA is TGTGCCAGCAGCCAAGATCCAACAGGGAACTATGGCTACACCTTC.

V gene TRBV11-3 combines with J gene TRBJ2-1, with TRBD2 identical over 8 bases. V gave up 5 bases and J gave up 5 bases; unmatched junction bases: 8. There are 15 residues in the CDR3. The germline gives CDR1 SGHNT, CDR2 YENEEA. In nucleotides, the CDR3 is TGTGCCAGCAGCGGAAGCGGGAGAAGGAACAATGAGCAGTTCTTC. As protein: CASSGSGRRNNEQFF.

This chain joins TRBV11-2 and TRBJ2-5; perhaps TRBD2 as D (6 bases). CDR3 length equals 16 residues. Trimming pared 5 bases from V and 8 bases from J, leaving 24 bases between. From germline, CDR1 is SGHAT and CDR2 FQNNGV. The CDR3 here is CASSRKPGGPEETQYF. In DNA, the CDR3 is TGTGCCAGCAGCCGTAAACCCGGAGGGCCGGAGGAAACCCAGTACTTC.

This chain uses TRBV5-1 with TRBJ1-2; D not certain. Germline V gene lookup returns CDR1 SGHRS and CDR2 YFSETQ. The CDR3 is 13 residues long. V was pared by 2 bases and J by 0 bases, with 5 bases between. CDR3 bases: TGCGCCAGCAGCTTAGAATCTAACTATGGCTACACCTTC. Its protein product is CASSLESNYGYTF.

The chain uses TRBV10-3 and TRBJ1-2; weak D call: TRBD1 (6 bases). This CDR3 is built from 12 residues. Germline V gene sequence: CDR1 ENHRY, CDR2 SYGVKD. V was trimmed by 7 bases and J by 12 bases, leaving 18 bases between them. CDR3 DNA sequence: TGTGCCATCAACCCCCCCGGGGGCCTAGACACCTTC. Amino acid sequence: CAINPPGGLDTF.